The sequence of this T cell receptor (beta chain) was determined in a study of blood T cell repertoires in COVID-19 (dated by TCRdb to about 2020). Study-level background: Collaborator samples came from the United States, Italy and Spain and covered acute and convalescent phases of COVID-19. The prospective study material was composed of cDNA or gDNA derived from T cells, B-cell-depleted T cells, or PBMCs. Samples came from the ongoing ImmuneRACE study (first 160 participants) plus 1,254 subjects from 6 global collaborators. Subjects who had been exposed to COVID-19, were actively infected with it, or had recovered from it provided the deeply sampled blood TCRbeta repertoires that made up the dataset. HLA class I and class II types, where available, came from metadata supplied by the sample provider rather than from assay-based typing. The repertoires were released in a freely available public database meant as a resource for research on the immune response to SARS-CoV-2. A de-identified subject ID, COVID-19 status, age in years and sex were almost always included in the sample metadata. What the research found in general, with its limitations: The amount of clinical and demographic metadata varied by source and participant and was provided uncurated.

A second Seattle source provided samples from volunteer blood donors who had recovered from COVID-19. Each collaborating institution followed its own protocols to collect whole blood in K2EDTA tubes. For TCRbeta analysis, collaborators shipped samples in one of three forms: frozen whole blood, isolated PBMCs, or DNA extracted from either of those sample types. The immunoSEQ Assay, a bias-controlled multiplex PCR, was used to amplify TCRbeta CDR3 regions from genomic DNA. The paper's processing steps were these. The number of nucleated cells in each sample was estimated from the amplification of reference gene primers within the assay. To quantify the absolute abundance of each unique TCRbeta CDR3 rearrangement, sequence reads were collapsed and filtered. Productive Simpson clonality was computed per sample as the square root of Simpson's diversity index over productive rearrangements. TCRdb holds this immuneACCESS table with in-frame rearrangements only. Some clones are missing; in checked studies, unresolved V genes explain under half, and the rest has no known cause. The V and J calls and clone size come from that table; D and trimming were worked out from the DNA. This sample lists roughly 250,000 clones; roughly nine tenths were detected once. Of the sample, 3.5% to 4.5% falls within the top ten clones.

Turning to this clone: No cognate antigen has been identified for it. No base qualities exist here, and no much larger clone lies one base off it.

The CDR3 runs 12 amino acids, cysteine and phenylalanine included. The sequence is cut down to CDR3 DNA, 36 bases in frame from base 1. The germline V gene yields MNHEY for CDR1 and SVGAGI for CDR2. V lost 11 bases and J lost 1 base; the stretch between them is 11 bases long. The TCR comes from a man aged 55 to 69 who had recovered from COVID-19. Sequencing input: peripheral blood. Recombination joined TRBV6-5 with TRBJ1-1; the D gene lacks a confident call. The bases are TGTGCCGGCCGCGGGCAGAACACTGAAGCTTTCTTT. Translated, it gives CAGRGQNTEAFF.